One and the same sample provided the 17 T cell receptor beta chains below, sequenced in a study of blood T cells in healthy people across ages. A J-beta primer mix and a sample-barcoded 5' primer were used in a second PCR of about 7 to 12 cycles. A single record per CDR3 protein comes from TCRdb applying MiXCR to the 5' RACE reads. The sample carries about 940,000 distinct CDR3 sequences, around 48% recorded once. The material sequenced was blood. Every receptor here comes from a man between 25 and 39 years old in good health.

This chain links TRBV2 with TRBJ1-1; no clear D. CDR1 is SNHLY and CDR2 is FYNNEI in the germline V gene. Trimming took off 6 bases at V and 11 bases at J, with 22 bases between the two ends. The CDR3 loop spans 14 amino acids. The CDR3 bases are TGTGCCAGCAGGGGCTATATCGGAACTCTTGAGGCTTTCTTT. Its translation: CASRGYIGTLEAFF.

This clonotype was seen more than once but under ten times. The chain carries TRBV10-3 and TRBJ2-4, with D uncertain. The germline V gene encodes CDR1 ENHRY and CDR2 SYGVKD. With 4 bases removed from V and 7 bases from J, the gap between germline ends came to 8 bases. This CDR3 spans 12 amino acids. CDR3 nucleotides: TGTGCCATCAGTGGCCCCGGGAACATTCAGTACTTC. Protein sequence: CAISGPGNIQYF.

The chain recombines TRBV29-1 with TRBJ2-7, with unresolved D. V shed 2 bases and J shed 4 bases, with 15 bases lying between them. Germline V CDR1 and CDR2: SQVTM, ANQGSEA. The length of the CDR3 is 14 residues. The CDR3 is CSVEPSGQTYEQYF. The DNA of the CDR3 is TGCAGCGTTGAACCCTCAGGCCAGACTTACGAGCAGTACTTC.

The sample holds a few counts of this clonotype. At one end, the junction sequence differs from germline, possibly due to a read error. CDR3 amino acids: CAGRGTSGGAGEQFF. The CDR3, as DNA: TGTGCCGGCAGAGGGACTAGCGGGGGGGCCGGTGAGCAGTTCTTC. J is TRBJ2-1 and V is TRBV6-2 or TRBV6-3; TRBD2 aligns across 16 bases. In germline, CDR1 is MNHEY, CDR2 SVGEGT. This CDR3 has 15 residues.

J is TRBJ2-5 and V is TRBV7-9; weak D call: TRBD1 (6 bases). Trimming removed 5 bases at V and 11 bases at J, with 24 bases between. From germline, CDR1 is SEHNR and CDR2 FQNEAQ (reference sequence). The CDR3 contains 15 residues. CDR3 sequence: CASSTDRNSYNEQYF. The DNA for the CDR3 is TGTGCCAGCAGCACGGACAGAAACTCCTACAATGAGCAGTACTTC.

The rearrangement joins TRBV4-1 to TRBJ2-1; TRBD1 aligns across 9 bases. Germline trimming cut 2 bases from V and 3 bases from J; bases unmatched to any gene: 5. CDR3 size: 16 residues. Per the germline V gene, CDR1 is MGHRA and CDR2 is YSYEKL. The CDR3 sequence is CASSQTPGQGYNEQFF. The DNA of the CDR3 is TGCGCCAGCAGCCAAACCCCGGGACAGGGCTACAATGAGCAGTTCTTC.

The chain employs TRBV7-2 and TRBJ2-3; D possibly corresponds to TRBD2 (6 bases). Trimming pared 3 bases from V and 2 bases from J, leaving 12 bases between. The CDR3 runs to 15 residues. Germline-derived CDR1 and CDR2 are SGHTA and FQGNSA. This chain's CDR3 is CASSLELADTDTQYF. Here the CDR3 DNA reads TGTGCCAGCAGCTTGGAGTTAGCGGACACAGATACGCAGTATTTT.

There are a few counts of this clonotype. The rearrangement uses TRBV4-1 and TRBJ2-7; D is ambiguous. Trimming took 6 bases from V and 2 from J, leaving 26 bases between them. This CDR3 spans 18 amino acids. Germline V gene sequence: CDR1 MGHRA, CDR2 YSYEKL. The CDR3 region is CASSQWLQTTDRTYEQYF. As DNA, the CDR3 is TGCGCCAGCAGTCAATGGCTTCAAACGACTGATAGAACCTACGAGCAGTACTTC.

This chain joins TRBV3-1 and TRBJ2-1, with TRBD2 matching 7 bases. Trimming removed 2 bases from V and 8 bases from J; junction bases left unmatched: 3. Germline CDR1 is LGHDT and CDR2 is YNNKEL (reference sequence). The CDR3 spans 13 residues. CDR3 amino acids: CASSQPGRDEQFF. CDR3 nucleotide sequence: TGTGCCAGCAGCCAACCGGGGAGGGATGAGCAGTTCTTC.

Remarks on this clonotype: This may arise from a read error, as a much more abundant clone is one base away. The chain has TRBV29-1 and TRBJ2-5; 12 bases line up with TRBD2. Germline CDR1 is SQVTM and CDR2 is ANQGSEA. The CDR3 runs 16 residues. J gave up 4 bases and V 7 bases, and 13 bases lay outside the gene matches. The CDR3: CSERGLAGKGGETQYF. CDR3 nucleotide sequence: TGCAGCGAAAGAGGACTAGCGGGGAAAGGTGGAGAGACCCAGTACTTC.

This clonotype has a count of ten or more. The genes are TRBV5-1 and TRBJ2-1; TRBD1 aligns across 10 bases. Germline V gives CDR1 SGHRS, CDR2 YFSETQ. The CDR3 runs 15 residues. V lost 4 bases, J lost 5 bases, and 6 bases stayed unmatched. CDR3 in amino acids: CASSVGTGEHNEQFF. The CDR3 region has the DNA TGCGCCAGCAGCGTCGGGACAGGGGAGCACAATGAGCAGTTCTTC.

This clonotype was observed a few times. J is TRBJ2-1 and V is TRBV7-3; D is unresolved. The CDR3 has 17 residues. Between the trimmed V and J ends, which lost 1 base and 0 bases, there was a span of 13 bases. Germline-derived CDR1 and CDR2 are SGHTA and FQGTGA. The CDR3 reads CASSLRARASSYNEQFF. CDR3 in DNA: TGTGCCAGCAGCTTAAGGGCCCGGGCCAGCTCCTACAATGAGCAGTTCTTC.

The chain couples TRBV5-1 to TRBJ2-1; TRBD1 matches at 10 bases. The CDR3 has 15 residues. With V trimmed by 1 base and J by 9 bases, 7 bases remained unmatched. Per the germline V gene, CDR1 is SGHRS and CDR2 is YFSETQ. This CDR3 is CASSLKDRGLTEQFF. CDR3 sequence (DNA): TGCGCCAGCAGCTTGAAAGACAGGGGGCTTACTGAGCAGTTCTTC.

The V and J genes are TRBV5-6 and TRBJ1-1; TRBD1 is a possible D gene (5 bases). This CDR3 has 15 residues. Germline-derived CDR1 and CDR2 are SGHDT and YYEEEE. Trimming removed 3 bases from V and 3 bases from J, with 15 bases in between. DNA for the CDR3: TGTGCCAGCAGCTCAATATTCCAGGGCCACACTGAAGCTTTCTTT. Protein: CASSSIFQGHTEAFF.

The J gene is TRBJ1-5, the V gene TRBV18, with unresolved D. Trimming removed 3 bases at V and 10 bases at J, with 16 bases between. From germline, CDR1 is KGHSH and CDR2 LQKENI. The CDR3 has 14 amino acids. For the CDR3, the DNA is TGTGCCAGCTCACCGGACGGTACAATCAGCCCCCAGCATTTT. Translation gives CASSPDGTISPQHF. Filled out from reference TRBV18 and TRBJ1-5, the complete variable domain reads NAGVMQNPRHLVRRRGQEARLRCSPMKGHSHVYWYRQLPEEGLKFMVYLQKENIIDESGMPKERFSAEFPKEGPSILRIQQVVRGDSAAYFCASSPDGTISPQHFGDGTRLSIL.

The CDR3 DNA follows: TGTGCCAGCAGCCACACGGGACAACGAGATACGCAGTATTTT. This translates into CASSHTGQRDTQYF. The chain is built from TRBV4-2 and TRBJ2-3; possibly TRBD1 for D (6 bases). There are 14 residues in the CDR3. The V end was cut by 3 bases, the J end by 5 bases, with 12 bases between. From germline, CDR1 is LGHNA and CDR2 YNFKEQ.

The chain joins TRBV20-1 to TRBJ2-3, with D maybe TRBD1 (5 bases). The germline V gene has CDR1 DFQATT and CDR2 SNEGSKA (reference sequence). There are 14 residues in the CDR3. V was shortened by 1 base and J by 4 bases, with 12 bases between the two germline ends. As DNA, the CDR3 is TGCAGTGCTAGAGGGGCAGGGCACCCAGATACGCAGTATTTT. It codes for CSARGAGHPDTQYF.